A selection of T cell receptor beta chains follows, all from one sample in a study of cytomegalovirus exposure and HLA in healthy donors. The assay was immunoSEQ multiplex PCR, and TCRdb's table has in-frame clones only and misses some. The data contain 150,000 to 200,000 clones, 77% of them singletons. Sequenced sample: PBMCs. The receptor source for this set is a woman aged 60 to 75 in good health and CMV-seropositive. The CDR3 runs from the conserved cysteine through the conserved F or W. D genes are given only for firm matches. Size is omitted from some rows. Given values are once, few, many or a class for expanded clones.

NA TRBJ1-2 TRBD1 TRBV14 TGTGCCAGCAGCCCCGGCTCCGGGACAGTGATTTATGGCTACACCTTC CASSPGSGTVIYGYTF
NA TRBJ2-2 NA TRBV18 TGTGCCAGCTCACCACCGCGACAGGCTAACACCGGGGAGCTGTTTTTT CASSPPRQANTGELFF
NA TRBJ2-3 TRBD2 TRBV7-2 TGTGCCAGTCCGGGACTAGTGGGAACAGATACGCAGTATTTT CASPGLVGTDTQYF
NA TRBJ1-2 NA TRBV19 TGTGCCAGTAGTAGGGGCAACTATGGCTACACCTTC CASSRGNYGYTF
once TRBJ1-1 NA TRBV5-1 TGCGCCAGCAGCTTGGAGGGAGCAGCTTTCTTT CASSLEGAAFF
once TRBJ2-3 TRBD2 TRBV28 TGTGCCAGCAGTTTAGCGGCTAGCGGAAGCACAGATACGCAGTATTTT CASSLAASGSTDTQYF
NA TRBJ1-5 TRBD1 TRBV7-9 TGTGCCAGCAGCCCCGGACAGGGAAGGCATCAGCCCCAGCATTTT CASSPGQGRHQPQHF
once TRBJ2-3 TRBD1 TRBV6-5 TGTGCCAGCAGTCACCGACAGGGCGGGACAGATACGCAGTATTTT CASSHRQGGTDTQYF
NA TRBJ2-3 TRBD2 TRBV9 TGTGCCAGCAGCGTCCGGGAGGGTAGCACAGATACGCAGTATTTT CASSVREGSTDTQYF
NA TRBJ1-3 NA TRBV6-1 TGTGCCAGCAGTGAAGGGGAGTTCTTTAGCTCTGGAAACACCATATATTTT CASSEGEFFSSGNTIYF
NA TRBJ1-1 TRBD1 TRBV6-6 TGTGCCAGCAGTTACGTTTCCCCGGGACAGGGGTCTGAAGCTTTCTTT CASSYVSPGQGSEAFF
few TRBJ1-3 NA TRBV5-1 TGCGCCAGCAGCTTGAGTCGACCGGCGGCGGACACCATATATTTT CASSLSRPAADTIYF
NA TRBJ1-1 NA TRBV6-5 TGTGCCAGCACCTCAGGGGCAGGGTGGAACACTGAAGCTTTCTTT CASTSGAGWNTEAFF
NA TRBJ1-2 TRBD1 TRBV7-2 TGTGCCAGCAGCCCGGGACAGGGTACTGGCTACACCTTC CASSPGQGTGYTF
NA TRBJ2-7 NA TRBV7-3 TGTGCCAGCAGCTTACAGGGGTTCCCCTACGAGCAGTACTTC CASSLQGFPYEQYF
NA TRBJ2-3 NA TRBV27 TGTGCCAGCAGTTTATCTACGGAGCCTATCACAGATACGCAGTATTTT CASSLSTEPITDTQYF
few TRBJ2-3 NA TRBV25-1 TGTGCCAGCAGTGAATATGGGCGTTCGCCTAGCACAGATACGCAGTATTTT CASSEYGRSPSTDTQYF
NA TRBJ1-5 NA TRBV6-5 TGTGCCAGCAGCCTTAAGGGGTATAGCAATCAGCCCCAGCATTTT CASSLKGYSNQPQHF
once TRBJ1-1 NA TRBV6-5 TGTGCCAGCAGTTACCAAGGGGGCACTGAAGCTTTCTTT CASSYQGGTEAFF
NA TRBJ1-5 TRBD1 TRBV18 TGTGCCAGCTCACCAGGTCCTGACAGGGCGAAAAGACAGCCCCAGCATTTT CASSPGPDRAKRQPQHF
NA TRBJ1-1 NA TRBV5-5 TGTGCCAGCAGCTTGGACGCAGTGGTTACTGAAGCTTTCTTT CASSLDAVVTEAFF
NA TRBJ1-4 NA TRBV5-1 TGCGCCAGCAGCCTAGATCCCTCCTCCGAAAAACTGTTTTTT CASSLDPSSEKLFF
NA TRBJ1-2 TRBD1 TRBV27 TGTGCCAGCACCTCTCTGGGACAGAATGGCTACACCTTC CASTSLGQNGYTF
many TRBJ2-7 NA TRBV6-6 TGTGCCAGCAGTTCAGGCGACCACGTCTACGAGCAGTACTTC CASSSGDHVYEQYF
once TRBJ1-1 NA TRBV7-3 TGTGCCAGCAGCGGATCAACAGGATACCCTGAAGCTTTCTTT CASSGSTGYPEAFF
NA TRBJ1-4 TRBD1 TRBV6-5 TGTGCCAGCAGGGCACAACAGGGGGCAAGGGAAAAACTGTTTTTT CASRAQQGAREKLFF
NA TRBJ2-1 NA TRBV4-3 TGCGCCAGCAGCTACGGGACTGAGGGATACAATGAGCAGTTCTTC CASSYGTEGYNEQFF
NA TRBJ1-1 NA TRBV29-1 TGCAGCGTGGACAGATTTAACACTGAAGCTTTCTTT CSVDRFNTEAFF
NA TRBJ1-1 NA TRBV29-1 TGCAGCGTTGAGGTTCGGGGGATGAACACTGAAGCTTTCTTT CSVEVRGMNTEAFF
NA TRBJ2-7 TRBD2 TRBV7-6 TGTGCCAGCAGCATGTCTAGCGGGATGGGGAGGGAGCAGTACTTC CASSMSSGMGREQYF
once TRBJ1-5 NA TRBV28 TGTGCCAGCAGTTCATCACAGGGTCCTCGGCCCCAGCATTTT CASSSSQGPRPQHF
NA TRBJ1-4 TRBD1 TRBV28 TGTGCCAGCACCGCGGGACAGGGGATGGGTTTTGAAAAACTGTTTTTT CASTAGQGMGFEKLFF
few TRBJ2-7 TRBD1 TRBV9 TGTGCCAGCAGCGTAGGATTCGGACAGGGACAAACAAAGCAGTACTTC CASSVGFGQGQTKQYF
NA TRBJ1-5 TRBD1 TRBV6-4 TGTGCCAGCAGAACCCGGGACAGAAGAAATCAGCCCCAGCATTTT CASRTRDRRNQPQHF
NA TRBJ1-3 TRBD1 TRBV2 TGTGCCAGCAGTGATCAGGGGGTTGTTAATGGAAACACCATATATTTT CASSDQGVVNGNTIYF
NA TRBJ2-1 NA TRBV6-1 TGTGCCAGCAGGGTTGTTGGTAGCTTCGATGAGCAGTTCTTC CASRVVGSFDEQFF
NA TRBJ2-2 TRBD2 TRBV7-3 TGTGCCAGCAGCGTGGGACTAGCGAAGACCGGGGAGCTGTTTTTT CASSVGLAKTGELFF
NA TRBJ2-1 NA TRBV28 TGTGCCAGCAGTCTACCCCGTGAGAGGGGGTGGGGCAATGAGCAGTTCTTC CASSLPRERGWGNEQFF
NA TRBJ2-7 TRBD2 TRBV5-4 TGTGCCAGCAGCTCGGGGAGCGGGAGGGGTAACGAGCAGTACTTC CASSSGSGRGNEQYF
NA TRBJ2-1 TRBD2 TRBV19 TGTGCCAGTAGTATAGAAGCTACCGGGACTAGCGGATACAATGAGCAGTTCTTC CASSIEATGTSGYNEQFF
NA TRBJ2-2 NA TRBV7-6 TGTGCCAGCAGCCCCTTGGGAGGTTCCACCCTTAACACCGGGGAGCTGTTTTTT CASSPLGGSTLNTGELFF
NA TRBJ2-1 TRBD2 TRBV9 TGTGCCAGCAGCCCCCGACTAGCGGGAGTAGGAGATGAGCAGTTCTTC CASSPRLAGVGDEQFF
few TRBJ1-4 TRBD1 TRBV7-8 TGTGCCAGCAGCTTCCTCGGGACAGCAAATGAAAAACTGTTTTTT CASSFLGTANEKLFF
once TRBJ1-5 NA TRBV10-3 TGTGCCATCAGTGACGAGACTCGTAATCAGCCCCAGCATTTT CAISDETRNQPQHF
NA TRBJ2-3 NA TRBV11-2 TGTGCCAGCAGCTTGGGATGGCGGGATGACACAGATACGCAGTATTTT CASSLGWRDDTDTQYF
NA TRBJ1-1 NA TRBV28 TGTGCCAGCAGCCTATGGAGGGCTCCACGGCCCACTGAAGCTTTCTTT CASSLWRAPRPTEAFF
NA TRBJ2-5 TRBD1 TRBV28 TGTGCCAGCAGTCCATCCGGGACAGGGCATCGAGAGACCCAGTACTTC CASSPSGTGHRETQYF
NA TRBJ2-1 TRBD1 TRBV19 TGTGCCAGTAGTTCACGCTCAGGGGGCCCGCCTCGGAATGAGCAGTTCTTC CASSSRSGGPPRNEQFF
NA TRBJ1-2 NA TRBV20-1 TGCAGTGCTAGAAGGGCGGGAGGCTACACCTTC CSARRAGGYTF
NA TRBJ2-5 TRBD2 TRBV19 TGTGCCAGTAGTGGGAACACGGGACTAGATCTACAAGAGACCCAGTACTTC CASSGNTGLDLQETQYF
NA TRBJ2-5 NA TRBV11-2 TGTGCCAGCAGCCTCTACGTTGAGGGAGAGACCCAGTACTTC CASSLYVEGETQYF